This T cell receptor (beta chain) was identified in a study of shared clonotypes between healthy human individuals. V shed 6 bases, J shed 6 bases, and the junction held 7 bases outside the gene matches. The CDR3 runs to 13 residues. Germline V gives CDR1 MRHNA, CDR2 SNTAGT. Study-level results: A handful of donors showed sharing of about 4.7% of naive CD4 clonotypes.

Sequenced by immunoSEQ multiplex PCR; TCRdb stores in-frame clones only, minus some. Among about 1 million clones listed, roughly 80% were seen once. Notes on this clone: The antigen is undetermined.

The sequence was collected from a man aged 18 to 29 in good health. Input material: memory CD4+ T cells sorted from blood. Sample subset: CD45RA-negative fraction. This chain links TRBV6-4 with TRBJ1-2; TRBD1 matches 7 bases. CDR3 amino acids: CASRSSTGDGYTF. The CDR3 DNA reads as TGTGCCAGCAGATCGTCTACAGGGGATGGCTACACCTTC.